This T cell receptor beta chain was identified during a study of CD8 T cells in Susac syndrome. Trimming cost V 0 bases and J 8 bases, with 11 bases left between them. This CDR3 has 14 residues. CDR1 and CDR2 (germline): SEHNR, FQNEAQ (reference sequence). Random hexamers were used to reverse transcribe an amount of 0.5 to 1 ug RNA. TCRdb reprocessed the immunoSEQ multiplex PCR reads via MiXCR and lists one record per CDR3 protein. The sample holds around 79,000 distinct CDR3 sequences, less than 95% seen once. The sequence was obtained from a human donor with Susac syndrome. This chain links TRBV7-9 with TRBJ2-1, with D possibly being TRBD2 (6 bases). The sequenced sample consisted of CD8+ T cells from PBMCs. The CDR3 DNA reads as TGTGCCAGCAGCTTAGCGTCGAGCGGGCATGAGCAGTTCTTC. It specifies CASSLASSGHEQFF.